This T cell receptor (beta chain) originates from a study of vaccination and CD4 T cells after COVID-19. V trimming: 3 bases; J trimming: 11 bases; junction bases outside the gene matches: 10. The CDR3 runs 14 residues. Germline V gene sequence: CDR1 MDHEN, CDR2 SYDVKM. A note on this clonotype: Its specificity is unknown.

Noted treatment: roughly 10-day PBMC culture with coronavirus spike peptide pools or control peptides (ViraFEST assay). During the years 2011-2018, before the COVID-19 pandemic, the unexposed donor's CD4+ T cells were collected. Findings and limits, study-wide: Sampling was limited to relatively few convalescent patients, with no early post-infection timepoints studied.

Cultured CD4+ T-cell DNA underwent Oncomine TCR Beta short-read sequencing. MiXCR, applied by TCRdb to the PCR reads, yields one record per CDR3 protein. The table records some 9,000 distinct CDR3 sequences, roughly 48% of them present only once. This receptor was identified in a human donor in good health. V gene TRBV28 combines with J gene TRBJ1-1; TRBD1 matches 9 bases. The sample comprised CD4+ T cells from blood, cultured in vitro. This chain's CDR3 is CASSLAQGAGVAFF. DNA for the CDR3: TGTGCCAGCAGTTTGGCACAGGGGGCCGGGGTGGCTTTCTTT. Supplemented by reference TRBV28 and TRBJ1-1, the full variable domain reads DVKVTQSSRYLVKRTGEKVFLECVQDMDHENMFWYRQDPGLGLRLIYFSYDVKMKEKGDIPEGYSVSREKKERFSLILESASTNQTSMYLCASSLAQGAGVAFFGQGTRLTVV.